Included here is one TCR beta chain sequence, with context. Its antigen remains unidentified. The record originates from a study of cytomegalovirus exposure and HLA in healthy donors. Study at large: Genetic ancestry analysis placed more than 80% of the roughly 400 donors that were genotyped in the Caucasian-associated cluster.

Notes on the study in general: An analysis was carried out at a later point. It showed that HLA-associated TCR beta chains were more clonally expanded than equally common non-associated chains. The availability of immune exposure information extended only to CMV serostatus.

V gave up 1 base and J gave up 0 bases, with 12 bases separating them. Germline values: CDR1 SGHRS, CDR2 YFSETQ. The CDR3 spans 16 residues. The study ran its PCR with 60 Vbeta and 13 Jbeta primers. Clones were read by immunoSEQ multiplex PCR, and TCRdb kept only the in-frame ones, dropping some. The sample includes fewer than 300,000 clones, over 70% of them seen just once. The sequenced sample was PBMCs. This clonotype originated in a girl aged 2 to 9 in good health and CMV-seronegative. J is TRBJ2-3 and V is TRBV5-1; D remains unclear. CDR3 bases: TGCGCCAGCAGCTTGATTTCAACAGTCAGCACAGATACGCAGTATTTT. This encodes CASSLISTVSTDTQYF.